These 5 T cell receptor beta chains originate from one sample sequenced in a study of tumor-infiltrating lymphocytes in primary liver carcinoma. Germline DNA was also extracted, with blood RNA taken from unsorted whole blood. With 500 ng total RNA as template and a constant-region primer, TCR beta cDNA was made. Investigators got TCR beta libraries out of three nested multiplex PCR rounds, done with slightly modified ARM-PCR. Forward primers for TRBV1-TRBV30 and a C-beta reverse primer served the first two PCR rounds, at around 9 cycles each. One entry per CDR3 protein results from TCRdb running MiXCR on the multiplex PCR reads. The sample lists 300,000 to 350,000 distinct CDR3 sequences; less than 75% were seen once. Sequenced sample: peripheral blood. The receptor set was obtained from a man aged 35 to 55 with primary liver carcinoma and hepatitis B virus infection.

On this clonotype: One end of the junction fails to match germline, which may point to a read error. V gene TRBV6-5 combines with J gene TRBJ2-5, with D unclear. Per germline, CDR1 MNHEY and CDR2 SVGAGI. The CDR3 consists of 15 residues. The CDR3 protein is CTSTFSLGRSYELYF. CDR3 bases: TGTACCAGCACTTTTTCTTTAGGACGGAGCTACGAGCTGTACTTC.

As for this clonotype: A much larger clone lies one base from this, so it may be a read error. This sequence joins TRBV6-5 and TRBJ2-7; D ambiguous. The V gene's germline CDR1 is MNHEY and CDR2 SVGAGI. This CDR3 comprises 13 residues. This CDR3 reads CASSYDALDDQYF. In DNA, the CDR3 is TGTGCCAGCAGTTACGATGCCCTCGACGATCAGTACTTC.

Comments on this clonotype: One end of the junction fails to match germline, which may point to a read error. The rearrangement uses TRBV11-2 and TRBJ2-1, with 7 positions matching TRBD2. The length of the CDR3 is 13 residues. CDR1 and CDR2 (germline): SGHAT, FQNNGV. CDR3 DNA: TGTACCAGCTGCCCAGTGGGAGGGGATGAGCAGTTCTTC. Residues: CTSCPVGGDEQFF.

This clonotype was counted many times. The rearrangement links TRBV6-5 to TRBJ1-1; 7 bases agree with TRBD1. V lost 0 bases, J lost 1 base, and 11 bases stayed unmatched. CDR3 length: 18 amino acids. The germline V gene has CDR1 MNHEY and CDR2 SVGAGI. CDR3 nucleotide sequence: TGTGCCAGCAGTTACTCGAAAAGAAGGGGGCTCGGGAACACTGAAGCTTTCTTT. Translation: CASSYSKRRGLGNTEAFF.

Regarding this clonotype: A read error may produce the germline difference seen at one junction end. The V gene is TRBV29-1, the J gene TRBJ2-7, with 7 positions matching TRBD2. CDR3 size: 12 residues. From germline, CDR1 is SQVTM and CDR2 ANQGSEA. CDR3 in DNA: TGCAGCGTTTCAACTAGCGAATACGAGCAATACTTC. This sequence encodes CSVSTSEYEQYF.